These T cell receptor beta chains were read from a single sample in a study of T cells in Graves' hyperthyroidism and ophthalmopathy. TCRdb independently ran MiXCR on the multiplex PCR reads; one entry per CDR3 protein. The sample includes hundreds of thousands of distinct CDR3 sequences, approximately 15% of them seen just once. The material sequenced was blood. These receptors originate from a woman aged 18-35 years with Graves' hyperthyroidism. Both conserved end residues are part of each CDR3. The D gene is left open where the match is weak. Some rows have no size entry. The others give once, few or many, or a class for an expanded clone.

D gene	V gene	clone size	J gene	CDR3 DNA	CDR3 protein
NA	TRBV12-3/TRBV12-4	few	TRBJ2-3	TGTGCCAGCAACCCTCAAAGGGGCACAGATACGCAGTATTTT	CASNPQRGTDTQYF
NA	TRBV29-1	many	TRBJ1-1	TGCAGCGTTGACGTCGGGGTCCAAGCTTTCTTT	CSVDVGVQAFF
NA	TRBV3-1	few	TRBJ2-5	TGTGCCAGCAGCGAATGGGGGGAAGAAGAGACCCAGTACTTC	CASSEWGEEETQYF
NA	TRBV19	few	TRBJ1-1	TGTGCCAGTAGGTATTCTCGGTTTGTGGGGACTGAAGCTTTCTTT	CASRYSRFVGTEAFF
NA	TRBV10-2	NA	TRBJ2-7	TGCGCCAGCAGCGAGTTAGCGGATCCTACGAGCGGGCAGTACTTC	CASSELADPTSGQYF
TRBD1	TRBV19	many	TRBJ1-4	TGTGCCAGCACTACTACCGGGACAGCTAATGAAAAACTGTTTTTT	CASTTTGTANEKLFF
TRBD2	TRBV4-1	few	TRBJ2-2	TGCGCCAGCAGCCACGGCGGGAGGTACACCGGGGAGCTGTTTTTT	CASSHGGRYTGELFF
NA	TRBV29-1	NA	TRBJ2-7	TGCAGCGTGGGGGACTCAACCTACGAGCAGTACTTC	CSVGDSTYEQYF
TRBD2	TRBV9	few	TRBJ2-1	TGTGCCAGCAGCGTAGGCGGGAGAGGTAATGAGCAGTTCTTC	CASSVGGRGNEQFF
NA	TRBV24-1	NA	TRBJ2-1	TGTGCCACCAGTGTCGAGCGAAGCAATGAGCAGTTCTTC	CATSVERSNEQFF
TRBD1	TRBV29-1	NA	TRBJ1-1	TGCAGCGGAGGGGACAGTTACACTGAAGCTTTCTTT	CSGGDSYTEAFF
NA	TRBV6-1	NA	TRBJ1-5	TGTGCCAGCAGTGAAGTGCAGCCTAATCAGCCCCAGCATTTT	CASSEVQPNQPQHF
TRBD1	TRBV7-9	many	TRBJ1-2	TGTGCCAGCAGCCCGAAGGCGGGACAGGGGATTAACTATGGCTACACCTTC	CASSPKAGQGINYGYTF
NA	TRBV7-9	NA	TRBJ2-6	TGTGCCAGCAGCCCAAGGAGGGCCCCCCTCTCTGGGGCCAACGTCCTGACTTTC	CASSPRRAPLSGANVLTF
TRBD1	TRBV28	few	TRBJ2-2	TGTGCCAGCAGTTTGGGGACAGGGATTACCGGGGAGCTGTTTTTT	CASSLGTGITGELFF
TRBD2	TRBV12-3/TRBV12-4	many	TRBJ2-1	TGTGCCAGCAGTCTTACTAGCGGACTCTCCAATGAGCAGTTCTTC	CASSLTSGLSNEQFF
NA	TRBV2	many	TRBJ1-3	TGTGCCAGCAGCCCCTTAGGAGGCAACACCATATATTTT	CASSPLGGNTIYF
TRBD2	TRBV6-1	many	TRBJ2-5	TGTGCCAGCACCACCTCGCCGCCGGGACTAGCGGAAGAGACCCAGTACTTC	CASTTSPPGLAEETQYF
NA	TRBV5-1	NA	TRBJ1-2	TGCGCCAGCAGCTCCCCGGGCTTAGCAGGGCCCCAGGCCTATGGCTACACCTTC	CASSSPGLAGPQAYGYTF
TRBD1	TRBV6-2/TRBV6-3	few	TRBJ2-7	TGTGCCAGCAGTCTCACCCGGACAGGGTCTACAGGATACGAGCAGTACTTC	CASSLTRTGSTGYEQYF
NA	TRBV19	few	TRBJ1-5	TGTGCCAGTAGTCGACAGGATTTGGGCAATCAGCCCCAGCATTTT	CASSRQDLGNQPQHF
NA	TRBV6-2/TRBV6-3	many	TRBJ2-7	TGTGCCAGCAGGCCGGCCCGTCTGGAAACCTACGAGCAGTACTTC	CASRPARLETYEQYF
NA	TRBV28	NA	TRBJ1-1	TGTGCCAGCAGCCTCATGATCAAACCAGCTTTCTTT	CASSLMIKPAFF
NA	TRBV6-2/TRBV6-3	NA	TRBJ2-1	TGTGCCAGCAAGGTAAAAGGGGATGAGCAGTTCTTC	CASKVKGDEQFF
TRBD2	TRBV20-1	once	TRBJ2-3	TGCAGTGCTAGAGACAGGCTAGCGGGAGCCGATACGCAGTATTTT	CSARDRLAGADTQYF
NA	TRBV11-2	many	TRBJ1-1	TGTGCCAGCAGCTTAAACCTAGGGAACACTGAAGCTTTCTTT	CASSLNLGNTEAFF
NA	TRBV10-3	many	TRBJ1-1	TGTGCCATCAGTGAGTCCGAGACAGGTGAAGCTTTCTTT	CAISESETGEAFF
NA	TRBV7-9	many	TRBJ2-1	TGTGCCAGCCGGCCACGCCCCCGGCTGAAGGAAAGCTCCTACAATGAGCAGTTCTTC	CASRPRPRLKESSYNEQFF
NA	TRBV24-1	NA	TRBJ2-3	TGTGCCACCAGTGAGCAAAGAGGGGGAGTAAGAGATACGCAGTATTTT	CATSEQRGGVRDTQYF
NA	TRBV20-1	many	TRBJ2-7	TGCAGTGCTAGAGTGGCGGGAATCCACGAGCAGTACTTC	CSARVAGIHEQYF
NA	TRBV6-1	many	TRBJ2-5	TGTGCCAGCAGTACCGGACCGAGGGAGACCCAGTACTTC	CASSTGPRETQYF
NA	TRBV5-1	NA	TRBJ2-2	TGCGCCAGCAGCTTGGCCGAGCAGGGCCCATACGACGCCGGGGAGCTGTTTTTT	CASSLAEQGPYDAGELFF
TRBD1	TRBV30	many	TRBJ1-2	TGTGCCTGGAGGCGAACAGGGGTGCAAGGCTACACCTTC	CAWRRTGVQGYTF
TRBD2	TRBV27	NA	TRBJ2-3	TGTGCCAGCAGTTTGAGAGCCAGCGGGGGGACAGATACGCAGTATTTT	CASSLRASGGTDTQYF
TRBD1	TRBV2	many	TRBJ1-1	TGTGCCAGCACCAGCAGGACAGGGGGCACTGAAGCTTTCTTT	CASTSRTGGTEAFF
TRBD2	TRBV5-6	many	TRBJ2-3	TGTGCCAGCAGCTTCCTTAGCGGGAGCCCAACAGATACGCAGTATTTT	CASSFLSGSPTDTQYF